This TCR beta chain is drawn from a study of blood T cell repertoires in COVID-19. Background on the study: PBMCs, B-cell-depleted T cells, or T cells provided the cDNA or gDNA that made up the material.

Recovery among Cohort 3 donors was established by two negative PCRs, clearance, or symptom resolution. Germline V CDR1 and CDR2: SNHLY, FYNNEI. Deletions cut 4 bases from V and 1 base from J, with 11 bases between. This CDR3 has 14 amino acids. TCRdb's table, derived via immunoSEQ multiplex PCR, lists solely in-frame clones and lacks some. The sample shows about 270,000 clones, 88% of them seen only once. This sequence joins TRBV2 and TRBJ2-7; D perhaps matches TRBD2 (5 bases). The sequence was collected from a woman between 25 and 40 years old who had recovered from COVID-19. The sample consisted of PBMCs or T cells enriched from blood (not recorded which). CDR3 region: CASSGTRESYEQYF. The CDR3 region has the DNA TGTGCCAGCAGTGGAACTAGGGAATCCTACGAGCAGTACTTC.